This entry lists 26 T cell receptor beta chains sequenced from one sample in a study of early T cells in non-severe SARS-CoV-2 infection. TCRdb re-derived calls from the 5' RACE reads in MiXCR, one entry per CDR3 protein. The sample yields tens of thousands of distinct CDR3 sequences, under 8% seen once. The sample consisted of whole blood, taken at baseline. The receptor source for this set is an adult who was a healthcare worker with PCR-confirmed SARS-CoV-2 infection or an uninfected control (not recorded which).

This clonotype was detected ten times or more. The chain recombines TRBV5-1 with TRBJ2-1, with 8 positions matching TRBD1. After removal of 4 bases from V and 4 bases from J, the junction contained 13 bases not matched to a gene. CDR1 and CDR2 (germline): SGHRS, YFSETQ. The CDR3 loop spans 17 amino acids. The CDR3 sequence is CASSTARGRVRYNEQFF. In DNA form, the CDR3 reads TGCGCCAGCAGCACGGCCAGGGGGCGCGTTAGGTACAATGAGCAGTTCTTC.

The genes are TRBV6-2 or TRBV6-3 and TRBJ1-6; the D is unclear. Between the trimmed V and J ends, which lost 4 bases and 6 bases, there was a span of 10 bases. The germline V gene has CDR1 MNHEY and CDR2 SVGEGT. The CDR3 has 14 amino acids. The CDR3 is CASSFPGINSPLHF. The CDR3 DNA sequence: TGTGCCAGCAGTTTCCCTGGGATTAATTCACCCCTCCACTTT.

This clonotype was counted at least ten times. The chain joins TRBV14 to TRBJ2-1, with D unclear. The CDR3 is 17 residues long. V was trimmed by 3 bases and J by 0 bases, leaving 15 bases between them. The V gene's germline CDR1 is SGHDN and CDR2 FVKESK. The CDR3 coding sequence is TGTGCCAGCAGCCATGGTTACAGTCTATTCTCCTACAATGAGCAGTTCTTC. It yields the protein CASSHGYSLFSYNEQFF.

This clonotype was seen at least ten times. The J gene is TRBJ2-7, the V gene TRBV19; D unclear. There are 12 residues in the CDR3. Per germline, CDR1 LNHDA and CDR2 SQIVND (reference sequence). The V and J ends lost 6 bases and 8 bases respectively, with 14 bases between them. This CDR3 is CASSEPLRQQYF. CDR3 nucleotides: TGTGCCAGTAGCGAGCCTCTACGACAGCAGTACTTC.

This clonotype showed up just a few times. This rearrangement joins TRBV11-3 to TRBJ2-2; D is unresolved. The germline gives CDR1 SGHNT, CDR2 YENEEA. The CDR3 has 14 amino acids. The V end lost 1 base, the J end lost 7 bases, and 10 bases lay between the germline ends. As DNA, the CDR3 is TGTGCCAGCAGCTTAGGTCCCACGGACGGGGAGCTGTTTTTT. Its protein is CASSLGPTDGELFF.

The chain couples TRBV29-1 to TRBJ1-1; TRBD1 aligns across 7 bases. Germline lookup yields CDR1 SQVTM and CDR2 ANQGSEA. This CDR3 is built from 16 residues. V shed 2 bases, J shed 0 bases, and the junction held 9 bases outside the gene matches. CDR3 residues: CSVEWGRGYMNTEAFF. In DNA form, the CDR3 reads TGCAGCGTTGAATGGGGCAGGGGGTACATGAACACTGAAGCTTTCTTT.

The table lists this clonotype with a few counts. V usage is TRBV7-9 and J usage is TRBJ2-2; D is unresolved. CDR1 and CDR2 (germline): SEHNR, FQNEAQ (reference sequence). CDR3 length: 13 residues. V was pared by 4 bases and J by 6 bases, with 9 bases between. The CDR3 reads CASSSPDAGELFF. CDR3 nucleotide sequence: TGTGCCAGCAGCTCCCCGGATGCCGGGGAGCTGTTTTTT.

This clonotype was counted many times. The genes are TRBV7-8 and TRBJ1-2; D possibly corresponds to TRBD1 (5 bases). V was shortened by 1 base and J by 3 bases, with 12 bases between the two germline ends. CDR3 length equals 15 residues. Germline values: CDR1 SGHVS, CDR2 FQNEAQ. CDR3 in DNA: TGTGCCAGCAGCTTAGAAGGGCAGGGATACTATGGCTACACCTTC. As protein: CASSLEGQGYYGYTF.

This clonotype was seen repeatedly, ten times or more. This chain links TRBV20-1 with TRBJ1-2; no clear D. The CDR3 spans 13 residues. CDR1 is DFQATT and CDR2 is SNEGSKA in the germline V gene (reference sequence). Trimming shortened V by 0 bases and J by 1 base, and 6 bases separated the two germline ends. CDR3 DNA sequence: TGCAGTGCTAGAGACCCGCTTAACTATGGCTACACCTTC. This gives the protein CSARDPLNYGYTF.

The table lists this clonotype with a few counts. CDR3 bases: TGCAGTGCCAAGGACAGCCTCACAGATACGCAGTATTTT. Its protein product is CSAKDSLTDTQYF. This chain connects TRBV20-1 to TRBJ2-3, with D perhaps TRBD1 (6 bases). V dropped 6 bases and J dropped 2 bases, with 12 bases sitting between them. Germline values: CDR1 DFQATT, CDR2 SNEGSKA (reference sequence). The CDR3 consists of 13 residues.

The chain has TRBV12-3 or TRBV12-4 and TRBJ2-7; the D gene is possibly TRBD2 (5 bases). Between the trimmed V and J ends, which lost 4 bases and 3 bases, there was a span of 10 bases. The length of the CDR3 is 13 residues. The CDR3 nucleotides read TGTGCCAGCAGTTCACTAGTCAGCTACGAGCAGTACTTC. It specifies CASSSLVSYEQYF.

This clonotype was counted ten times or more. The J gene is TRBJ2-4, the V gene TRBV5-1, with TRBD1 matching over 8 bases. In germline, CDR1 is SGHRS, CDR2 YFSETQ. CDR3 length equals 18 residues. The J segment lost 0 bases and the V segment lost 6 bases, leaving 14 bases of the junction unmatched. CDR3 DNA sequence: TGCGCCAGCAACCCGACAGGGGCTTTGCTGGTAGCCAAAAACATTCAGTACTTC. It encodes CASNPTGALLVAKNIQYF.

This clonotype came up a few times. The V call is TRBV5-4, the J call TRBJ2-7; a weak D match, TRBD1 (6 bases). Trimming removed 0 bases at V and 3 bases at J, with 19 bases between. The CDR3 loop spans 17 amino acids. Germline loops: CDR1 SGHNT, CDR2 YYREEE (reference sequence). The CDR3 sequence is CASSLGQETPYYYEQYF. The DNA for the CDR3 is TGTGCCAGCAGCTTGGGACAGGAGACACCCTATTACTACGAGCAGTACTTC.

The rearrangement joins TRBV28 to TRBJ1-1; 7 nucleotides align to TRBD1. This CDR3 comprises 11 residues. CDR1 is MDHEN, CDR2 SYDVKM, per germline. V lost 7 bases, J lost 6 bases, and 2 bases stayed unmatched. CDR3 region: CASITGAEAFF. The CDR3 region has the DNA TGTGCCAGCATTACAGGGGCTGAAGCTTTCTTT.

This clonotype came up many times. J is TRBJ2-4 and V is TRBV19; 8 nucleotides match TRBD2. The trim removed 5 bases at V and 5 bases at J, leaving 8 bases unmatched. CDR3 length equals 15 residues. Germline values: CDR1 LNHDA, CDR2 SQIVND (reference sequence). CDR3 residues: CASSASRAGENIQYF. The DNA for the CDR3 is TGTGCCAGTAGTGCCTCGAGAGCGGGGGAAAACATTCAGTACTTC. Drawing the rest from reference TRBV19 and TRBJ2-4, the complete variable domain is DGGITQSPKYLFRKEGQNVTLSCEQNLNHDAMYWYRQDPGQGLRLIYYSQIVNDFQKGDIAEGYSVSREKKESFPLTVTSAQKNPTAFYLCASSASRAGENIQYFGAGTRLSVL.

The chain is built from TRBV10-3 and TRBJ2-3, with 12 bases fitting TRBD1. The V gene's germline CDR1 is ENHRY and CDR2 SYGVKD. The CDR3 sequence is 14 residues long. Losses at the gene ends were 10 bases for V and 5 bases for J; bases not matched to a gene: 7. For the CDR3, the DNA is TGTGCCACCCAGGGACAGGGGGCGGGAGATACGCAGTATTTT. It is translated as CATQGQGAGDTQYF.

This clonotype was detected many times. The chain joins TRBV5-6 to TRBJ1-5, with D uncertain. V was cut by 0 bases and J by 6 bases, with 4 bases left in between. Germline values: CDR1 SGHDT, CDR2 YYEEEE. The CDR3 has 12 residues. CDR3 sequence reads: CASSLAGQPQHF. Here the CDR3 DNA reads TGTGCCAGCAGCTTGGCGGGTCAGCCCCAGCATTTT.

This clonotype was observed at least ten times. The chain links TRBV7-2 to TRBJ1-2; unclear D gene. V was shortened by 1 base and J by 2 bases, with 8 bases between the two germline ends. Germline CDR1 SGHTA, CDR2 FQGNSA. The CDR3 runs to 14 residues. CDR3 loop: CASSLVVQNYGYTF. The CDR3 nucleotides read TGTGCCAGCAGCTTAGTGGTCCAGAACTATGGCTACACCTTC.

This chain joins TRBV6-5 and TRBJ1-6; no definite D call. Trimming cost V 5 bases and J 8 bases, with 10 bases left between them. This CDR3 is 13 amino acids long. The germline V gene encodes CDR1 MNHEY and CDR2 SVGAGI. CDR3 nucleotides: TGTGCCAGCAGTGGAGAAGAGGATTCACCCCTCCACTTT. Protein product: CASSGEEDSPLHF.

This clonotype was seen many times. The chain couples TRBV12-3 or TRBV12-4 to TRBJ2-6, with D maybe TRBD1 (5 bases). The V and J ends lost 5 bases and 0 bases respectively, with 26 bases between them. This CDR3 has 21 residues. CDR3 region: CASSRQRNGPEHFSGANVLTF. The CDR3 nucleotides are TGTGCCAGCAGTCGACAGAGAAACGGACCGGAGCATTTCTCTGGGGCCAACGTCCTGACTTTC.

This clonotype was seen only a few times. The CDR3 here is CSARDARGTRETQYF. CDR3 DNA: TGCAGTGCTAGAGATGCTAGGGGGACCCGGGAGACCCAGTACTTC. The rearrangement joins TRBV20-1 to TRBJ2-5, with D possibly being TRBD1 (6 bases). Germline V CDR1 and CDR2: DFQATT, SNEGSKA (reference sequence). Trimming took off 0 bases at V and 5 bases at J, with 16 bases between the two ends. This CDR3 region has 15 residues.

This chain links TRBV12-3 or TRBV12-4 with TRBJ2-3, with TRBD1 matching 11 bases. The CDR3 length is 15 residues. J lost 3 bases, V lost 6 bases, and 5 bases had no gene match. The CDR3 loop is CASSRRDRGTDTQYF. CDR3 nucleotides: TGTGCCAGCAGCCGCCGGGACAGGGGGACAGATACGCAGTATTTT.

In its sample, this clonotype was seen a few times. The genes are TRBV2 and TRBJ1-1; D remains ambiguous. Trimming took 1 base from V and 3 from J, leaving 15 bases between them. The CDR3 runs 16 residues. Germline CDR1 SNHLY, CDR2 FYNNEI. The CDR3 is CASSEGLTGTDTEAFF. CDR3 DNA sequence: TGTGCCAGCAGTGAAGGTCTAACGGGAACGGACACTGAAGCTTTCTTT.

This chain connects TRBV24-1 to TRBJ2-2; possibly TRBD1 or TRBD2 for D (6 bases each). This CDR3 has 12 residues. Germline CDR1 KGHDR, CDR2 SFDVKD. Deletions cut 11 bases from V and 6 bases from J, with 12 bases between. The CDR3 DNA sequence: TGTGCCATCGAGGGGGGACCCGGGGAGCTGTTTTTT. It yields the protein CAIEGGPGELFF.

This clonotype was seen repeatedly, ten times or more. The J gene is TRBJ1-1, the V gene TRBV28; the match to TRBD1 covers 8 bases. This CDR3 spans 15 amino acids. Per germline, CDR1 MDHEN and CDR2 SYDVKM. With V trimmed by 2 bases and J by 4 bases, 6 bases remained unmatched. In nucleotides, the CDR3 is TGTGCCAGCAGTTTAGGGACAGGATTATCCACTGAAGCTTTCTTT. Translated: CASSLGTGLSTEAFF.

In this sample, this clonotype turned up many times. This chain links TRBV6-2 or TRBV6-3 with TRBJ2-1, with 14 positions matching TRBD2. This CDR3 has 18 amino acids. Trimming cost V 2 bases and J 0 bases; bases outside gene matches: 3. The V gene's germline CDR1 is MNHEY and CDR2 SVGEGT. CDR3 DNA sequence: TGTGCCAGCAGTTACCGAGGGACTAGCGGGGGCTCCTACAATGAGCAGTTCTTC. Its translation is CASSYRGTSGGSYNEQFF.